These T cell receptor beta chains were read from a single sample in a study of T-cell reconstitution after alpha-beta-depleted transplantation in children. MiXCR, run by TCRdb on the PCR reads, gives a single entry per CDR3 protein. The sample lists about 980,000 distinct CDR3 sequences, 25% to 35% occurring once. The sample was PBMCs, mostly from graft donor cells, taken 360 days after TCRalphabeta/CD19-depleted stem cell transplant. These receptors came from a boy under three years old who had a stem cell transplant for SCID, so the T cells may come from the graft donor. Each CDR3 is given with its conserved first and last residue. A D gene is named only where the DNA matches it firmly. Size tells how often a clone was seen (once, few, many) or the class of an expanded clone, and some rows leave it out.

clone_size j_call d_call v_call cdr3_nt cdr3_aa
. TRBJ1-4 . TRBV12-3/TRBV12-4 TGTGCCAGCAGTCCAACCACATCGGGAAAACTGTTTTTT CASSPTTSGKLFF
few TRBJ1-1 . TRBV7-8 TGTGCCAGCAGCCTTCCGAGGGGGGTCAGGACGGGTACTGAAGCTTTCTTT CASSLPRGVRTGTEAFF
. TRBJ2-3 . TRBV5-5 TGTGCCAGCAGCTTGATAGGGAGTGGGACAGATACGCAGTATTTT CASSLIGSGTDTQYF
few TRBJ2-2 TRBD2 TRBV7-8 TGTGCCAGCACCGGGACTAGGGGGGTAGGGGAGCTGTTTTTT CASTGTRGVGELFF
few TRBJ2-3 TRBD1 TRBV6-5 TGTGCCAGCAGTTCAGGGGGCCTTAGGGCAGATACGCAGTATTTT CASSSGGLRADTQYF
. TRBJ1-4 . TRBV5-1 TGCGCCAGCAGCTCCCGGTTCGGGGTAGATGAAAAACTGTTTTTT CASSSRFGVDEKLFF
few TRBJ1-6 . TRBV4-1 TGCGCCAGCAGACCTCAGGGGCTTCTTTCACCCCTCCACTTT CASRPQGLLSPLHF
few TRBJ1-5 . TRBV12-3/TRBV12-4 TGTGCCAGCAGTTTATCCCGACAGCCCCAGCCCCAGCATTTT CASSLSRQPQPQHF
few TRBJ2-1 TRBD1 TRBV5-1 TGCGCCAGCAGCTTGGAAGGGGGCGATGAGCAGTTCTTC CASSLEGGDEQFF
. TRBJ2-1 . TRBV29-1 TGCAGTGGGGGAGGGGGGAATGAGCAGTTCTTC CSGGGGNEQFF
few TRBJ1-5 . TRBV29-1 TGCAGCGTTTCGTCAGCGAATCAGCCCCAGCATTTT CSVSSANQPQHF
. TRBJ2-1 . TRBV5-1 TGCGCCAGCAGCTTGGACCCCGCGGTGGGGGACGGTGAATGGAATGAGCAGTTCTTC CASSLDPAVGDGEWNEQFF
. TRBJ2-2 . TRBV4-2 TGTGCCAGCTCACTCGGACACACGAACACCGGGGAGCTGTTTTTT CASSLGHTNTGELFF
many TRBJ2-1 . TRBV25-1 TGTGCCAGCAGTGAACCCCGAACTCAGCTGAGTGAGCAGTTCTTC CASSEPRTQLSEQFF
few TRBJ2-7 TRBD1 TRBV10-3 TGTGCCACCCGGACAGGACGCGAGCAGTACTTC CATRTGREQYF
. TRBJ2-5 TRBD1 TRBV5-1 TGCGCCAGCAGCTCGTACTTGGGACAGTCCGAGGAGACCCAGTACTTC CASSSYLGQSEETQYF
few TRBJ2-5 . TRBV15 TGTGCCACCAGCAGAGTGGGACAACAAGAGACCCAGTACTTC CATSRVGQQETQYF
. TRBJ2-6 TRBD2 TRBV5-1 TGCGCCAGCAGCTTGTTGTCAGCGGGGGGAAGAACTGGGGCCAACGTCCTGACTTTC CASSLLSAGGRTGANVLTF
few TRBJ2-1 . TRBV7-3 TGTGCCAGCAGCTTAGTAGGGCCTCACAGCGGATTTTACAATGAGCAGTTCTTC CASSLVGPHSGFYNEQFF
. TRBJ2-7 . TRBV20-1 TGCAGTGCTAGTCTTGCCTCCGGGACGGGGCGGTACGAGCAGTACTTC CSASLASGTGRYEQYF
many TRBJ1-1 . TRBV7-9 TGTGCCAGCAGCTTAGGATGGGGCGATCTCACTGAAGCTTTCTTT CASSLGWGDLTEAFF
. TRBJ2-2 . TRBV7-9 TGTGCCAGCAGCTCAATAAACCTGAACACCGGGGAGCTGTTTTTT CASSSINLNTGELFF
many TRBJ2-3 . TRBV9 TGTGCCAGCAGCGTTCGACACCTAGGGACAGATACGCAGTATTTT CASSVRHLGTDTQYF
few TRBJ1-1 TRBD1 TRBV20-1 TGCAGTGGAGGACAGGGGGCGATTGAAGCTTTCTTT CSGGQGAIEAFF
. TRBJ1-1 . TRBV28 TGTGCCAGCAGCCGGAACATTGGGTATCGGGCTTTCTTT CASSRNIGYRAFF
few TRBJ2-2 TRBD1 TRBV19 TGTGCCAGTAGCCGGGACAGGGGGCAAGTATTGAACACCGGGGAGCTGTTTTTT CASSRDRGQVLNTGELFF
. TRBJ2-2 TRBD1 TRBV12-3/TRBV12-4 TGTGCCAGCAGGCCGGGACAGGGGGCGATGAACACCGGGGAGCTGTTTTTT CASRPGQGAMNTGELFF
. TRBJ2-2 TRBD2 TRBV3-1 TGTGCCAGCAGCCAAGATGTTCTCGGGGGGACCACCACCGGGGAGCTGTTTTTT CASSQDVLGGTTTGELFF
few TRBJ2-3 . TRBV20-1 TGCAGTGCTAGAGATTCTAAACTCACAGATACGCAGTATTTT CSARDSKLTDTQYF
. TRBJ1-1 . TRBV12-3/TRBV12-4 TGTGCCAGCAGTTTAGATGGCCGTGGAATCAACACTGAAGCTTTCTTT CASSLDGRGINTEAFF
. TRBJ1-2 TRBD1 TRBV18 TGTGCCAGCTCCCTAGGAGGGGGCCCGGATGGCTACACCTTC CASSLGGGPDGYTF
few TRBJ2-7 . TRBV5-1 TGCGCCAGCAGCTCGGACCCTAGCTCCTACGAGCAGTACTTC CASSSDPSSYEQYF
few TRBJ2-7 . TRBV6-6 TGTGCCAGCAGGCCCCTAGGTCTATACGAGCAGTACTTC CASRPLGLYEQYF
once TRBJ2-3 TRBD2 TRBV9 TGTGCCAGCAGCACCGGGGGAGCGGGGGGGCAAGATACGCAGTATTTT CASSTGGAGGQDTQYF
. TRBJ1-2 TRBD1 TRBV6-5 TGTGCCAGCAGTTACTCCCTTACAGGGGAAGGTAACTATGGCTACACCTTC CASSYSLTGEGNYGYTF
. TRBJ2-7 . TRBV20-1 TGCAGTGCTAGTACCCCCTCGTATGGCTTTAGGGACGAGCAGTACTTC CSASTPSYGFRDEQYF
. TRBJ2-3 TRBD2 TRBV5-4 TGTGCCAGCAGCTTGGATAGCGGGAGAACAGATACGCAGTATTTT CASSLDSGRTDTQYF
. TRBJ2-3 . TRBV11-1 TGTGCCAGCAGCTTAGCACACGGGGATACGCAGTATTTT CASSLAHGDTQYF
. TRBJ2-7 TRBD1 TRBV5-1 TGCGCCAGCAGCTGGGCCCCTCCGACAGGGCCGTATGGCGAGCAGTACTTC CASSWAPPTGPYGEQYF
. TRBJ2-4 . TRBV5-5 TGTGCCAGCAGGAGAACAGGGACCAGCGGGGACATTCAGTACTTC CASRRTGTSGDIQYF
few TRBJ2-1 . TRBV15 TGTGCCACCAGCAGAGGTCCGACTAGGAGAATATGGGGGCACAATGAGCAGTTCTTC CATSRGPTRRIWGHNEQFF
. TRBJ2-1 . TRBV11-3 TGTGCCAGCAGCTTAAACGTGGCAGGGATTTACAATGAGCAGTTCTTC CASSLNVAGIYNEQFF
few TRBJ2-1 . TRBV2 TGTGCCAGCAGTCCTCCCACCGGAAACCAACGGGGCGGTGAGCAGTTCTTC CASSPPTGNQRGGEQFF
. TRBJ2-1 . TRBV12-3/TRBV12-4 TGTGCCAGCAGTTTTTGGGTCGGAGGTGATCTCGAGTTCTTC CASSFWVGGDLEFF
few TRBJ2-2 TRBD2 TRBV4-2 TGTGCCAGCAGCCAAGAAGGCTATCCGGGGGGGCGGGACACCGGGGAGCTGTTTTTT CASSQEGYPGGRDTGELFF
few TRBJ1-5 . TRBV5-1 TGCGCCAGCCCGCGAGATCATCAGGGGAGGTCCCTTCAGCCCCAGCATTTT CASPRDHQGRSLQPQHF
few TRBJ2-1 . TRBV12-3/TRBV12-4 TGTGCCAGCAGTCTATCACTAGCTCCGGGTTTATACAATGAGCAGTTCTTC CASSLSLAPGLYNEQFF
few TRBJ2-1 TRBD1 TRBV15 TGTGCCACCAGCAGAGATCTTCGTTGGGACAGCTCCGTTAATGAGCAGTTCTTC CATSRDLRWDSSVNEQFF
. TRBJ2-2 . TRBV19 TGTGCCAGTCGTTGTCTCTGGTACAGGGGAGGCACCGGGGAGCTGTTTTTT CASRCLWYRGGTGELFF